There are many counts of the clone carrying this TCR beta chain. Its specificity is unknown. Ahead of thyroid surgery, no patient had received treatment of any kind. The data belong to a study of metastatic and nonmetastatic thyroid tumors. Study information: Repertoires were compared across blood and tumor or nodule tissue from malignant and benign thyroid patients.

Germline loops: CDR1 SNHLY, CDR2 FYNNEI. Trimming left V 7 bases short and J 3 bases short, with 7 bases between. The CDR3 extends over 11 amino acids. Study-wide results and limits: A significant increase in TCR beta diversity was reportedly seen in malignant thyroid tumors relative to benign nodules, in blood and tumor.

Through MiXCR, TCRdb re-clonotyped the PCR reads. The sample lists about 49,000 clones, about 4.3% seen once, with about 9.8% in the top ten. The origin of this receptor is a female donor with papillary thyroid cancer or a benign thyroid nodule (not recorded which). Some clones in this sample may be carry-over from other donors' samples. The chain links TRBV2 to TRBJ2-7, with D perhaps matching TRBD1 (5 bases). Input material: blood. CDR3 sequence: CASTQGYEQYF. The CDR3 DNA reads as TGTGCCAGCACGCAGGGCTACGAGCAGTACTTC.